The 17 T cell receptor beta chains in this list originate from one sample, sequenced in a study of blood T cell repertoires in COVID-19. Some clones are missing from TCRdb's copy, which holds only in-frame ones; the method was immunoSEQ multiplex PCR. Of 65,000 to 85,000 clones in the sample, approximately 89% were seen once. Sequencing was carried out using peripheral blood. The receptors were sampled from a human donor in a cohort sampled during active COVID-19.

The genes are TRBV7-9 and TRBJ1-2; unclear D gene. The length of the CDR3 is 12 residues. V lost 1 base and J lost 11, with 11 bases in between. Germline V lookup: CDR1 SEHNR, CDR2 FQNEAQ (reference sequence). Here the CDR3 DNA reads TGTGCCAGCAGCTTAGTGGCGGGCCCTTACACCTTC. It is translated as CASSLVAGPYTF.

The count of this clone is one. The gene calls are TRBV25-1 and TRBJ2-1; 12 bases are shared with TRBD2. V lost 7 bases and J lost 4; bases outside the gene matches: 5. CDR1 and CDR2 from the germline V gene are MGHDK and SYGVNS. The CDR3 loop spans 15 amino acids. DNA for the CDR3: TGTGCCAGCAATGCACTAGCGGGAGGATACAATGAGCAGTTCTTC. Its translation: CASNALAGGYNEQFF.

The chain recombines TRBV5-1 with TRBJ1-4, with TRBD1 matching 7 bases. J gave up 0 bases and V 4 bases, and 3 bases lay outside the gene matches. CDR1 and CDR2 from the germline V gene are SGHRS and YFSETQ. This CDR3 comprises 15 residues. The CDR3 bases are TGCGCCAGCAGCGGGCAGGGGGCAACTAATGAAAAACTGTTTTTT. As protein: CASSGQGATNEKLFF.

The chain joins TRBV5-5 to TRBJ2-3, with D maybe TRBD1 (5 bases). This CDR3 contains 16 residues. The V and J ends lost 4 bases and 4 bases respectively, with 19 bases between them. Germline values: CDR1 SGHKS, CDR2 YYEKEE (reference sequence). The DNA of the CDR3 is TGTGCCAGCAGCAGTGGGGCGCAGGACCGGGCAGATACGCAGTATTTT. Translating gives CASSSGAQDRADTQYF.

The chain employs TRBV9 and TRBJ2-3; D perhaps matches TRBD2 (5 bases). The germline V gene encodes CDR1 SGDLS and CDR2 YYNGEE. The germline V and J ends were trimmed by 4 bases and 3 bases, with 21 bases remaining between them. This CDR3 contains 17 residues. CDR3: CASSPWEWLLWTDTQYF. In nucleotides, the CDR3 is TGTGCCAGCAGCCCCTGGGAGTGGTTGTTGTGGACAGATACGCAGTATTTT.

This chain links TRBV30 with TRBJ2-7, with D perhaps TRBD2 (6 bases). The CDR3 spans 13 residues. Germline values: CDR1 GTSNPN, CDR2 SVGIG (reference sequence). V dropped 6 bases and J dropped 0 bases, with 12 bases sitting between them. CDR3 protein: CACAGSHSYEQYF. DNA of the CDR3: TGTGCCTGCGCCGGGAGCCACTCCTACGAGCAGTACTTC. Supplemented by reference TRBV30 and TRBJ2-7, the full variable domain reads SQTIHQWPATLVQPVGSPLSLECTVEGTSNPNLYWYRQAAGRGLQLLFYSVGIGQISSEVPQNLSASRPQDRQFILSSKKLLLSDSGFYLCACAGSHSYEQYFGPGTRLTVT.

This clone has only one observation. The V gene is TRBV4-2, the J gene TRBJ2-5; 7 bases are shared with TRBD2. The J segment lost 3 bases and the V segment lost 3 bases, leaving 16 bases of the junction unmatched. The CDR3 is 18 amino acids. The germline CDR1 and CDR2 sequences are LGHNA and YNFKEQ. Written as DNA, the CDR3 is TGTGCCAGCAGCCACGAATTGGCGGGAGATCGAGACGAAGAGACCCAGTACTTC. Translating it yields CASSHELAGDRDEETQYF.

V usage is TRBV7-9 and J usage is TRBJ2-5; 11 bases match TRBD1. Unmatched junction bases numbered 9, after V lost 4 bases and J lost 5 bases. This CDR3 is 16 amino acids long. From germline, CDR1 is SEHNR and CDR2 FQNEAQ (reference sequence). The CDR3 here is CASSSPDRGLEETQYF. CDR3 in DNA: TGTGCCAGCAGCTCTCCGGACAGGGGGCTGGAGGAGACCCAGTACTTC.

The rearrangement links TRBV28 to TRBJ2-7, with 8 bases lining up with TRBD1. V trimming: 5 bases; J trimming: 3 bases; junction bases outside the gene matches: 6. The CDR3 runs 14 residues. CDR1 and CDR2 from the germline V gene are MDHEN and SYDVKM. CDR3 nucleotide sequence: TGTGCCAGCAGTACGACAGGGGAACTCTACGAGCAGTACTTC. Translating it yields CASSTTGELYEQYF.

V and J are TRBV27 and TRBJ2-7, with 12 positions matching TRBD1. J lost 6 bases, V lost 4 bases, and 7 bases had no gene match. Germline-derived CDR1 and CDR2 are MNHEY and SMNVEV (reference sequence). The CDR3 contains 15 residues. Here the CDR3 DNA reads TGTGCCAGCAGTTCGAACCGGGACAGGGGGCGCGAGCAGTACTTC. Translation: CASSSNRDRGREQYF.

The rearrangement links TRBV6-5 to TRBJ2-5; possibly TRBD2 for D (6 bases). V was clipped by 7 bases and J by 5 bases, with 20 bases between them. Germline assignment: CDR1 MNHEY and CDR2 SVGAGI. CDR3 length: 15 amino acids. The CDR3 coding sequence is TGTGCCAGCACTCCGGGCGGGGCCGGAGAGGAGACCCAGTACTTC. As protein: CASTPGGAGEETQYF.

The chain combines TRBV2 with TRBJ2-2; D is possibly TRBD1 (5 bases). The germline V gene has CDR1 SNHLY and CDR2 FYNNEI. The CDR3 sequence is 14 residues long. Trimming stripped 7 bases from V and 7 bases from J, with 16 bases between. The CDR3 spells CASNLGQRNGELFF. The CDR3 nucleotides are TGTGCCAGCAATTTGGGGCAGAGAAACGGGGAGCTGTTTTTT.

The chain is built from TRBV18 and TRBJ2-2, with TRBD1 identical over 8 bases. Per the germline V gene, CDR1 is KGHSH and CDR2 is LQKENI. With 4 bases clipped from V and 0 bases from J, the junction kept 4 bases outside the gene matches. The CDR3 runs to 16 residues. CDR3 sequence: CASSHPTGANTGELFF. DNA for the CDR3: TGTGCCAGCTCACACCCGACAGGGGCGAACACCGGGGAGCTGTTTTTT. Looking up the rest from reference TRBV18 and TRBJ2-2 gives the full variable domain: NAGVMQNPRHLVRRRGQEARLRCSPMKGHSHVYWYRQLPEEGLKFMVYLQKENIIDESGMPKERFSAEFPKEGPSILRIQQVVRGDSAAYFCASSHPTGANTGELFFGEGSRLTVL.

The V and J genes are TRBV27 and TRBJ1-2; 8 nucleotides agree with TRBD1. The germline V gene encodes CDR1 MNHEY and CDR2 SMNVEV (reference sequence). The CDR3 length is 15 residues. V lost 4 bases to trimming and J lost 4 bases; unmatched junction nucleotides: 8. CDR3 DNA: TGTGCCAGCAGTTCTCTCCGGACAGGGAGCTATGGCTACACCTTC. Translation gives CASSSLRTGSYGYTF.

This chain links TRBV30 with TRBJ1-2; 11 positions match TRBD1. After removal of 4 bases from V and 8 bases from J, the junction contained 9 bases not matched to a gene. The CDR3 length is 14 residues. CDR1 is GTSNPN and CDR2 is SVGIG in the germline V gene (reference sequence). In nucleotides, the CDR3 is TGTGCCTGGAAAAGGGACAGGGGGGGAAAAGGCTACACCTTC. Its protein is CAWKRDRGGKGYTF.

The chain has TRBV27 and TRBJ2-7; 10 bases fit TRBD1. The CDR3 has 16 amino acids. CDR1 and CDR2 from the germline V gene are MNHEY and SMNVEV (reference sequence). J gave up 6 bases and V 7 bases, and 15 bases lay outside the gene matches. This chain's CDR3 is CASNWARTGGGGEQYF. CDR3 nucleotides: TGTGCCAGCAATTGGGCCCGGACAGGGGGAGGTGGCGAGCAGTACTTC.

This chain joins TRBV30 and TRBJ2-3; 8 nucleotides match TRBD2. Germline V gene data show CDR1 as GTSNPN and CDR2 as SVGIG (reference sequence). The CDR3 runs 18 residues. J gave up 4 bases and V 1 base, and 16 bases lay outside the gene matches. In DNA form, the CDR3 reads TGTGCCTGGAGTGACGGGGGGGGCTGGCGGATAGCCGCAGATACGCAGTATTTT. This sequence encodes CAWSDGGGWRIAADTQYF.